This TCR beta chain was found in a study of PD-L1 blockade in urothelial cancer. Overall study: Atezolizumab was started by patients at some point between 2012 and 2014 at 1,200 mg intravenously every 3 weeks. Blood drawn 3 weeks (second dose) and 6 weeks after treatment start was analyzed. Broader study findings: Durable-benefit patients showed greater tumor-associated blood clone expansion at 3 weeks.

Libraries were prepared by immunoSEQ multiplex PCR; TCRdb keeps only in-frame clonotypes and omits some of them. The table includes approximately 40,000 clones, 86% detected once. V was clipped by 4 bases and J by 2 bases; unmatched bases: 11. CDR3 length equals 18 residues. The germline CDR1 and CDR2 sequences are MDHEN and SYDVKM. Documented time point: peripheral blood 6 weeks after treatment start. Samples were collected from each patient before treatment and during treatment. Each patient gave between 1 and 8 of them in total. Details on this clone: What it binds is not known.

The gene calls are TRBV28 and TRBJ2-4, with 10 bases that match TRBD2. This specimen was PBMCs, taken around atezolizumab (anti-PD-L1) treatment. The clonotype originates from a man aged 55 to 70 with urothelial cancer. The CDR3 here is CASSSGPPSGGPKNIQYF. CDR3 nucleotide sequence: TGTGCCAGCAGTTCGGGCCCCCCTAGCGGGGGACCCAAAAACATTCAGTACTTC.